The clone carrying this TCR beta chain was picked up a small number of times. TCRdb used MiXCR to reprocess the RACE reads, holding one entry per CDR3 protein. The data show more than 150,000 distinct CDR3 sequences, with 24% seen just once and about 2.5% held by the top ten. This entry is derived from a study of human T cells and chemical hapten exposure. Time point meaning: patch test 3, about 24 weeks after DPC sensitization. Treatment given: therapeutic diphenylcyclopropenone sensitization with weekly scalp DPC. With 6 bases removed from V and 4 bases from J, the gap between germline ends came to 9 bases. Germline V CDR1 and CDR2: SQVTM, ANQGSEA. This CDR3 is built from 11 residues.

The TCR comes from a woman aged 40 to 50 with alopecia areata. Some clones in this sample may be carry-over from other donors' samples. Sequenced here: whole blood, sampled in connection with sensitization to the hapten diphenylcyclopropenone (DPC). The chain employs TRBV29-1 and TRBJ1-2; no firm D call. For the CDR3, the DNA is TGCAGCGTCACAGCGAGCTATGGCTACACCTTC. Protein sequence: CSVTASYGYTF.